This T cell receptor beta chain was captured in a study of OX40 agonist ivuxolimab in advanced cancers. At the level of the study: Patients received ivuxolimab, an intravenous treatment, every 2 weeks at 0.01 to 10 mg/kg.

TCRdb's copy holds only in-frame clones and misses some; the assay was immunoSEQ multiplex PCR. The sample has roughly 100,000 clones, about 87% seen once. Trimming at V came to 8 bases and at J to 4 bases, leaving 4 bases not matched to a gene. CDR3 length: 13 residues. Germline loops: CDR1 SNHLY, CDR2 FYNNEI. Only one count was recorded for this clone. This receptor was obtained from an adult with an advanced solid tumor such as melanoma, head and neck, liver or kidney cancer. The rearrangement joins TRBV2 to TRBJ2-7; 11 bases are shared with TRBD1. The material was CD4+ or CD8+ T cells sorted from blood, obtained in a trial of the OX40 agonist ivuxolimab. In DNA, the CDR3 is TGTGCCAGCGAGGACAGGGGGCGTTACGAGCAGTACTTC. It translates to CASEDRGRYEQYF. Based on the CDR3 plus reference TRBV2 and TRBJ2-7, the full variable domain is EPEVTQTPSHQVTQMGQEVILRCVPISNHLYFYWYRQILGQKVEFLVSFYNNEISEKSEIFDDQFSVERPDGSNFTLKIRSTKLEDSAMYFCASEDRGRYEQYFGPGTRLTVT.